This TCR beta chain was retrieved from a study of cytomegalovirus exposure and HLA in healthy donors. The wider study: Most donors, more than 80% of around 400 genotyped, fell in the Caucasian-associated ancestry cluster.

Study-wide findings and caveats: A later analysis found TCR association rates differed by HLA locus, highest for DRB1 and lowest for HLA-C.

This PCR relied on a set of 60 Vbeta primers and 13 Jbeta primers. Here immunoSEQ multiplex PCR was the method, and the copy in TCRdb shows in-frame clones only, minus some. Here the sample spans 130,000 to 150,000 clones, under 90% being singletons. CDR1 and CDR2 from the germline V gene are SGHTA and FQGNSA. The CDR3 loop spans 14 amino acids. The V gene lost 1 base and the J gene lost 4 bases, with 10 bases spanning the gap. Remarks on this clone: The antigen is unknown.

This clonotype originated in a boy between 2 and 10 years old in good health and CMV-seronegative. Sequencing used PBMCs. The chain combines TRBV7-2 with TRBJ1-2, with a weak D call TRBD1 (6 bases). The CDR3 DNA follows: TGTGCCAGCAGCTTAGGACAGGTTTTCTATGGCTACACCTTC. Its translation is CASSLGQVFYGYTF.